This entry lists 28 T cell receptor beta chains sequenced from one sample in a study of T-cell reconstitution after alpha-beta-depleted transplantation in children. Unique molecular identifiers were used in preparing the TCRbeta library. TCRdb recomputed calls from the PCR reads with MiXCR, one row per CDR3 protein. This table holds just under 550,000 distinct CDR3 sequences, around 19% found once. The sample consisted of PBMCs from the stem cell graft donor, taken from the stem cell graft. Every receptor here comes from a human donor who donated a stem cell graft to a child with acute lymphoblastic leukemia.

The chain has TRBV5-1 and TRBJ1-1; 10 nucleotides align to TRBD1. The length of the CDR3 is 17 residues. V gave up 4 bases and J gave up 0 bases; unmatched junction bases: 9. From germline, CDR1 is SGHRS and CDR2 YFSETQ. CDR3 amino acids: CASSLGTGANLNTEAFF. The CDR3 region has the DNA TGCGCCAGCAGCCTCGGGACAGGGGCCAACTTGAACACTGAAGCTTTCTTT.

V usage is TRBV4-2 and J usage is TRBJ2-5, with TRBD2 matching over 7 bases. Germline trimming cut 4 bases from V and 4 bases from J; bases unmatched to any gene: 12. The germline gives CDR1 LGHNA, CDR2 YNFKEQ. This CDR3 region has 16 residues. Here the CDR3 DNA reads TGTGCCAGCAGCCCTTCGGCGGGAGCCCCTCCAGAGACCCAGTACTTC. This encodes CASSPSAGAPPETQYF.

The J gene is TRBJ2-1, the V gene TRBV12-3 or TRBV12-4; D ambiguous. V lost 1 base and J 9 bases, leaving 7 bases between the germline ends. CDR3 length: 12 amino acids. Here the CDR3 DNA reads TGTGCCAGCAGTTTAGTACCCGCTGAGCAGTTCTTC. It yields the protein CASSLVPAEQFF.

This clonotype was recorded at least ten times. The rearrangement joins TRBV7-2 to TRBJ2-7; no clear D gene. The V gene lost 2 bases and the J gene lost 1 base, with 6 bases spanning the gap. The germline CDR1 and CDR2 sequences are SGHTA and FQGNSA. The CDR3 contains 13 residues. The DNA of the CDR3 is TGTGCCAGCAGCTTAATTAGTTCCTACGAGCAGTACTTC. This translates into CASSLISSYEQYF.

A few counts support this clonotype. This CDR3 is CASSFGTSGVNEQYF. For the CDR3, the DNA is TGTGCCAGCAGCTTCGGGACTAGCGGGGTGAACGAGCAGTACTTC. The chain has TRBV7-6 and TRBJ2-7; the match to TRBD2 covers 13 bases. In germline, CDR1 is SGHVS, CDR2 FNYEAQ. The CDR3 consists of 15 residues. Trimming took 3 bases from V and 5 from J; bases not matched to a gene: 4.

This clonotype has only a few counts. The chain links TRBV27 to TRBJ2-1; TRBD2 aligns across 12 bases. This CDR3 comprises 17 residues. Germline CDR1 is MNHEY and CDR2 is SMNVEV (reference sequence). V lost 4 bases to trimming and J lost 7 bases; unmatched junction nucleotides: 11. The CDR3 DNA is TGTGCCAGCAGTTCCCCGGGACTAGCGGGCTTGGGGAATGAGCAGTTCTTC. It codes for CASSSPGLAGLGNEQFF.

This clonotype was detected only a few times. The chain is built from TRBV20-1 and TRBJ2-7; 12 nucleotides match TRBD1. The ends lost 3 bases at V and 7 bases at J; junction bases unmatched: 10. This CDR3 has 15 residues. Per the germline V gene, CDR1 is DFQATT and CDR2 is SNEGSKA (reference sequence). CDR3 residues: CSASYPGQGAREQYF. In nucleotides, the CDR3 is TGCAGTGCTAGCTATCCGGGACAGGGGGCCAGGGAGCAGTACTTC.

This clonotype was counted between two and nine times. This chain uses TRBV5-1 with TRBJ1-4, with no clear D. From germline, CDR1 is SGHRS and CDR2 YFSETQ. The CDR3 has 16 residues. The V end was cut by 0 bases, the J end by 0 bases, with 9 bases between. This CDR3 reads CASSLDWKATNEKLFF. CDR3 DNA sequence: TGCGCCAGCAGCTTGGACTGGAAAGCAACTAATGAAAAACTGTTTTTT.

With regard to this clonotype: A read error may produce the germline difference seen at one junction end. The chain joins TRBV3-1 to TRBJ1-1; D is uncertain. The CDR3 has 15 amino acids. Germline lookup yields CDR1 LGHDT and CDR2 YNNKEL (reference sequence). CDR3 protein: CDSSLSPNLRTEAFF. The CDR3 DNA sequence: TGTGACAGCAGCCTTTCCCCGAACCTGCGCACTGAAGCTTTCTTT.

The V call is TRBV27, the J call TRBJ2-1; D is ambiguous. CDR1 MNHEY and CDR2 SMNVEV come from the germline V gene (reference sequence). V gave up 6 bases and J gave up 2 bases, with 14 bases separating them. This CDR3 is 15 amino acids long. The CDR3 sequence: CASRTVTGAYNEQFF. The CDR3 coding sequence is TGTGCCAGCAGAACCGTAACTGGCGCCTACAATGAGCAGTTCTTC.

The chain has TRBV20-1 and TRBJ2-3, with 13 bases aligning to TRBD2. With 3 bases clipped from V and 4 bases from J, the junction kept 4 bases outside the gene matches. The CDR3 is 15 amino acids. Germline V CDR1 and CDR2: DFQATT, SNEGSKA (reference sequence). The CDR3 is CSASRTSGSADTQYF. The CDR3 nucleotides read TGCAGTGCTAGCCGGACTAGCGGGAGTGCAGATACGCAGTATTTT.

V is TRBV7-9 and J is TRBJ2-1, with D maybe TRBD1 (6 bases). The CDR3 loop spans 15 amino acids. V lost 5 bases and J 6 bases, leaving 17 bases between the germline ends. Per the germline V gene, CDR1 is SEHNR and CDR2 is FQNEAQ (reference sequence). CDR3 coding DNA: TGTGCCAGCAGCGCGACAGGCCCCTTAATCAATGAGCAGTTCTTC. Amino acids: CASSATGPLINEQFF.

The chain is built from TRBV12-3 or TRBV12-4 and TRBJ2-7; D is undetermined. V lost 5 bases to trimming and J lost 5 bases, with 13 bases between them. The CDR3 is made up of 13 amino acids. CDR3 nucleotides: TGTGCCAGCAGTCGGGTCGAACGCCACGAGCAGTACTTC. Translated, it gives CASSRVERHEQYF.

Notes on this clonotype: This clone may be a read error of a much larger clone one base away. The V gene is TRBV7-6, the J gene TRBJ2-7; perhaps TRBD1 as D (6 bases). This CDR3 contains 12 residues. The germline CDR1 and CDR2 sequences are SGHVS and FNYEAQ. Trimming left V 6 bases short and J 3 bases short, with 9 bases between. The CDR3 DNA is TGTGCCAGCAGAAAGGACAGCTACGAGCAGTACTTC. It encodes CASRKDSYEQYF.

In its sample, this clonotype was seen a few times. The chain recombines TRBV12-3 or TRBV12-4 with TRBJ2-1; TRBD2 might be the D (5 bases). This CDR3 has 12 amino acids. Trimming cost V 5 bases and J 15 bases, with 17 bases left between them. Here the CDR3 reads CASSDLSRRTFF. The CDR3 bases are TGTGCCAGCAGTGACCTTAGCCGGAGGACGTTCTTC.

This clonotype has just a few counts. The genes are TRBV4-2 and TRBJ2-1; 12 bases agree with TRBD2. CDR3 length equals 17 residues. CDR1 is LGHNA, CDR2 YNFKEQ, per germline. V dropped 0 bases and J dropped 8; count of bases not matched to a gene: 8. CDR3 region: CASSQDSRLAGADEQFF. The CDR3 DNA is TGTGCCAGCAGCCAAGATTCAAGACTAGCGGGAGCGGATGAGCAGTTCTTC.

This clonotype was picked up a small number of times. The V gene is TRBV6-1, the J gene TRBJ2-5, with 13 bases identical to TRBD2. Germline values: CDR1 MNHNS, CDR2 SASEGT. With V trimmed by 1 base and J by 4 bases, 3 bases remained unmatched. CDR3 size: 16 residues. The CDR3 protein is CASSEGTSGSVETQYF. The CDR3 DNA reads TGTGCCAGCAGTGAAGGGACTAGCGGGAGTGTAGAGACCCAGTACTTC.

This clonotype was counted between two and nine times. V usage is TRBV5-1 and J usage is TRBJ1-2; 9 nucleotides match TRBD1. CDR1 and CDR2 from the germline V gene are SGHRS and YFSETQ. The CDR3 totals 14 residues. The V and J ends lost 4 bases and 6 bases, in that order; junction bases with no gene match: 7. CDR3 sequence (DNA): TGCGCCAGCAGCATCGGGACAGGGAACCATGGCTACACCTTC. Its translation is CASSIGTGNHGYTF. The complete variable domain, with remaining parts taken from reference TRBV5-1 and TRBJ1-2, reads KAGVTQTPRYLIKTRGQQVTLSCSPISGHRSVSWYQQTPGQGLQFLFEYFSETQRNKGNFPGRFSGRQFSNSRSEMNVSTLELGDSALYLCASSIGTGNHGYTFGSGTRLTVV.

The gene calls are TRBV4-2 and TRBJ2-7; weak D call: TRBD1 (6 bases). CDR1 is LGHNA, CDR2 YNFKEQ, per germline. V lost 0 bases and J lost 5, with 11 bases in between. The CDR3 runs to 14 residues. The CDR3 loop is CASSQEQGVHEQYF. CDR3 bases: TGTGCCAGCAGCCAAGAACAGGGAGTACACGAGCAGTACTTC.

The chain uses TRBV6-1 and TRBJ2-3; either TRBD1 or TRBD2 may fit D (5 bases each). V dropped 6 bases and J dropped 5 bases, with 21 bases sitting between them. The CDR3 extends over 16 amino acids. The germline V gene has CDR1 MNHNS and CDR2 SASEGT. As DNA, the CDR3 is TGTGCCAGCAGGCGTGGGACCGGAATAACTCAAGATACGCAGTATTTT. Its translation: CASRRGTGITQDTQYF.

This chain joins TRBV5-1 and TRBJ2-7; possibly TRBD1 for D (6 bases). Looked up from germline, CDR1 is SGHRS and CDR2 is YFSETQ. Trimming took off 0 bases at V and 5 bases at J, with 12 bases between the two ends. CDR3 size: 14 residues. DNA for the CDR3: TGCGCCAGCAGCTTGGTACAGGGAGACGACGAGCAGTACTTC. Translating gives CASSLVQGDDEQYF. The full variable domain, in which reference TRBV5-1 and TRBJ2-7 provide the parts outside the CDR3, is KAGVTQTPRYLIKTRGQQVTLSCSPISGHRSVSWYQQTPGQGLQFLFEYFSETQRNKGNFPGRFSGRQFSNSRSEMNVSTLELGDSALYLCASSLVQGDDEQYFGPGTRLTVT.

The chain carries TRBV7-9 and TRBJ1-2; 7 bases are a match to TRBD1. The CDR3 spans 13 residues. Germline values: CDR1 SEHNR, CDR2 FQNEAQ (reference sequence). V was clipped by 5 bases and J by 4 bases; unmatched bases: 4. CDR3 coding DNA: TGTGCCAGCAGCGGACAGGAATTCTATGGCTACACCTTC. Its translation is CASSGQEFYGYTF. The entire variable domain, with the rest obtained from reference TRBV7-9 and TRBJ1-2, is as follows: DTGVSQNPRHKITKRGQNVTFRCDPISEHNRLYWYRQTLGQGPEFLTYFQNEAQLEKSRLLSDRFSAERPKGSFSTLEIQRTEQGDSAMYLCASSGQEFYGYTFGSGTRLTVV.

The rearrangement links TRBV20-1 to TRBJ2-1, with TRBD2 as a possible D gene (6 bases). The V end lost 0 bases, the J end lost 6 bases, and 15 bases lay between the germline ends. Germline values: CDR1 DFQATT, CDR2 SNEGSKA (reference sequence). The CDR3 has 15 amino acids. Here the CDR3 reads CSARDSAGRINEQFF. The CDR3 DNA is TGCAGTGCTAGAGATTCGGCAGGGAGGATCAATGAGCAGTTCTTC.

The gene calls are TRBV20-1 and TRBJ2-1, with TRBD2 matching over 8 bases. This CDR3 has 16 amino acids. Per germline, CDR1 DFQATT and CDR2 SNEGSKA (reference sequence). After removal of 3 bases from V and 0 bases from J, the junction contained 7 bases not matched to a gene. CDR3 nucleotide sequence: TGCAGTGCTAGGGGGGGTAGCGGGATCTCCTACAATGAGCAGTTCTTC. This gives the protein CSARGGSGISYNEQFF.

The chain couples TRBV11-3 to TRBJ1-5; 7 nucleotides agree with TRBD1. The CDR3 is made up of 16 amino acids. J was trimmed by 6 bases and V by 2 bases; bases with no gene match: 10. The germline gives CDR1 SGHNT, CDR2 YENEEA. Here the CDR3 reads CASSLTRGEWCQPQHF. The CDR3 nucleotides read TGTGCCAGCAGCTTAACCAGGGGGGAATGGTGTCAGCCCCAGCATTTT.

This clonotype was observed a handful of times. This chain joins TRBV7-8 and TRBJ1-5, with a tentative D call TRBD1 (5 bases). Trimming removed 3 bases from V and 15 bases from J, with 15 bases in between. Germline assignment: CDR1 SGHVS and CDR2 FQNEAQ. CDR3 length: 12 residues. CDR3 in amino acids: CASSFDDSSTHF. The CDR3 bases are TGTGCCAGCAGCTTCGACGACAGCAGTACGCATTTT.

The genes are TRBV5-1 and TRBJ1-3, with a tentative D call TRBD1 (6 bases). Germline CDR1 reads SGHRS; CDR2 reads YFSETQ. V was clipped by 5 bases and J by 1 base, with 13 bases between them. This CDR3 has 15 amino acids. Written as DNA, the CDR3 is TGCGCCAGCAGGGTCCTAGGGGGTTCTGGAAACACCATATATTTT. This translates into CASRVLGGSGNTIYF.

J is TRBJ2-3 and V is TRBV7-9; 12 bases are shared with TRBD2. V shed 4 bases and J 3 bases; nucleotides not matched to a gene: 5. The CDR3 has 16 residues. The germline gives CDR1 SEHNR, CDR2 FQNEAQ (reference sequence). The CDR3 DNA sequence: TGTGCCAGCAGCTCCACGACTAGCGGGAGAACAGATACGCAGTATTTT. It encodes CASSSTTSGRTDTQYF.